This T cell receptor (beta chain) was sequenced during a study of CD8 T cells in ankylosing spondylitis. Using quantitative 5'-RACE with molecular barcodes, the authors made TCR beta libraries. Via MiXCR, TCRdb re-called the 5' RACE reads, giving one row per CDR3 protein. Seen here are approximately 180,000 distinct CDR3 sequences, 18% observed once, and the top ten hold roughly 4.5%. Study findings and constraints: A motif of under 10 highly homologous TCR beta variants was seen as apparently characteristic of ankylosing spondylitis blood. Disease-linked clones displayed a CD8+ phenotype and appeared relatively rarely in peripheral blood. Certain motif variants had earlier been reported in reactive arthritis synovial fluid and blood.

On this clonotype: The antigen is unknown.

This CDR3 is built from 13 residues. Deletions cut 3 bases from V and 4 bases from J, with 7 bases between. The germline CDR1 and CDR2 sequences are KGHSH and LQKENI. V is TRBV18 and J is TRBJ2-1, with D maybe TRBD2 (6 bases). The sequenced sample consisted of blood, either unsorted or a sorted T cell fraction (not recorded which). The TCR comes from a male donor under 35 with ankylosing spondylitis or in good health (not recorded which). The CDR3 DNA reads as TGTGCCAGCTCACCGGACTATTACAATGAGCAGTTCTTC. Protein sequence: CASSPDYYNEQFF.